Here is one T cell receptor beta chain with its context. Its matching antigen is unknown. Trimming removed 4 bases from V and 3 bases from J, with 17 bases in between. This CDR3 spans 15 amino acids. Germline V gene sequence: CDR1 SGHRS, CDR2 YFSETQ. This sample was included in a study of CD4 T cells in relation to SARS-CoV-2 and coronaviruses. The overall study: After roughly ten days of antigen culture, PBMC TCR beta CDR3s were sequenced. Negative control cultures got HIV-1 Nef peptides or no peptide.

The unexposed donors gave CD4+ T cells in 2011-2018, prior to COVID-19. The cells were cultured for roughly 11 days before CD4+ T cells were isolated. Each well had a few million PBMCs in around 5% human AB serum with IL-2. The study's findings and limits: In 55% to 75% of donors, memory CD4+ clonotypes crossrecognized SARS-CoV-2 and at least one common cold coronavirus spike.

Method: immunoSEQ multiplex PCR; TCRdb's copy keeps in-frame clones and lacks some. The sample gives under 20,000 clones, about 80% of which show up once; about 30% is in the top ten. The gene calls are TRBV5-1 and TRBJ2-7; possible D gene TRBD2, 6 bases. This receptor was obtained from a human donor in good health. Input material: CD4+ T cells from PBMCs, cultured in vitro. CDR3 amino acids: CASSAIGGSIYEQYF. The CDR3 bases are TGCGCCAGCAGCGCAATAGGAGGGAGCATCTACGAGCAGTACTTC. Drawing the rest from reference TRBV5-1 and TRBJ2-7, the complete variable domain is KAGVTQTPRYLIKTRGQQVTLSCSPISGHRSVSWYQQTPGQGLQFLFEYFSETQRNKGNFPGRFSGRQFSNSRSEMNVSTLELGDSALYLCASSAIGGSIYEQYFGPGTRLTVT.